This is a list of T cell receptor beta chains from one sample in a study of control samples from healthy donors and cancer patients. Produced via immunoSEQ multiplex PCR; TCRdb's table is partial and in-frame only. The sample includes about 160,000 clones, 80% to 90% seen only once; the top ten take approximately 12%. The material sequenced was blood. The receptors here all came from a man younger than 40 in good health. Both conserved end residues are part of each CDR3. The D gene is left open where the match is weak. Some rows mark clone size as missing; the rest say once, few, many or name a class of expanded clone.

clone size,D gene,V gene,J gene,CDR3 DNA,CDR3 protein
-,-,TRBV10-3,TRBJ2-2,TGTGCCACCACGGGGAACACCGGGGAGCTGTTTTTT,CATTGNTGELFF
-,-,TRBV7-6,TRBJ1-1,TGTGCCAGCAGCTTAGCCCCAGGAGGGGCACCTGAAGCTTTCTTT,CASSLAPGGAPEAFF
-,-,TRBV7-8,TRBJ1-2,TGTGCCACCCGGGGTGCCTCTAACTATGGCTACACCTTC,CATRGASNYGYTF
-,TRBD1,TRBV7-9,TRBJ2-5,TGTGCCAGCAGCCCCGGGACAGGGGGTAAAGAGACCCAGTACTTC,CASSPGTGGKETQYF
-,-,TRBV27,TRBJ2-7,TGTGCCAGTCGAGACAGCTACTACGAGCAGTACTTC,CASRDSYYEQYF
-,-,TRBV2,TRBJ1-5,TGTGCCAGTCAAGGGACTGGGGGCAATCAGCCCCAGCATTTT,CASQGTGGNQPQHF
-,TRBD2,TRBV5-1,TRBJ2-3,TGCGCCAGCAGTCCCGGGACTAGCCTCACAGATACGCAGTATTTT,CASSPGTSLTDTQYF
once,TRBD1,TRBV7-9,TRBJ1-2,TGTGCCAGCAGCCAGGGGGCCCACCTCTATGGCTACACCTTC,CASSQGAHLYGYTF
-,-,TRBV15,TRBJ1-3,TGTGCCAGCGGGGGAGATACTGGAAACACCATATATTTT,CASGGDTGNTIYF
-,-,TRBV4-3,TRBJ2-7,TGCGCCAGCAGCCAGTGGGTGGAGCGCGAGCAGTACTTC,CASSQWVEREQYF
-,TRBD1,TRBV15,TRBJ1-5,TGTGCCACCAGCAGTTCTGGACAGGGAGGTCCTCAGCCCCAGCATTTT,CATSSSGQGGPQPQHF
few,-,TRBV5-1,TRBJ2-5,TGCGCCAGCAGCGAAGAAGAGACCCAGTACTTC,CASSEEETQYF
-,-,TRBV5-6,TRBJ2-7,TGTGCCAGCAGCACCTACTACGAGCAGTACTTC,CASSTYYEQYF
-,-,TRBV7-2,TRBJ2-4,TGTGCCAGCAGCTTTGGACCCGCCAAAAACATTCAGTACTTC,CASSFGPAKNIQYF
once,-,TRBV6-6,TRBJ1-6,TGTGCCAGCAGCCTGGGGCAGGGGTATAATTCACCCCTCCACTTT,CASSLGQGYNSPLHF
-,-,TRBV12-3/TRBV12-4,TRBJ1-1,TGTGCCAGCAGTGGGGAGATACCAGGGGAAGCTTTCTTT,CASSGEIPGEAFF
-,TRBD1,TRBV2,TRBJ1-5,TGTGCCAGCGGGGGACAGGGTAATCAGCCCCAGCATTTT,CASGGQGNQPQHF
once,-,TRBV29-1,TRBJ1-5,TGCAGCGTCCGGGACTCTGGGTTGGGTAGCAATCAGCCCCAGCATTTT,CSVRDSGLGSNQPQHF
-,TRBD2,TRBV7-8,TRBJ2-5,TGTGCCAGCAGCGGCACTAGCGGTCAGGGGACCCAGTACTTC,CASSGTSGQGTQYF
-,-,TRBV5-4,TRBJ2-7,TGTGCCAGCAGCACCGGGACTGCCTCCTACGAGCAGTACTTC,CASSTGTASYEQYF
-,TRBD1,TRBV29-1,TRBJ2-1,TGCAGCGTTCACAATCCAGGGGGATACAATGAGCAGTTCTTC,CSVHNPGGYNEQFF
-,-,TRBV20-1,TRBJ2-3,TGCAGTGCTAGTTTTCAGGAGGGAGATACGCAGTATTTT,CSASFQEGDTQYF
-,TRBD2,TRBV5-4,TRBJ2-3,TGTGCCAGCAGCTCGCCCCCCCTAGCGGGGTACACAGATACGCAGTATTTT,CASSSPPLAGYTDTQYF
-,TRBD1,TRBV3-1/TRBV3-2,TRBJ1-5,TGTGCCAGCAGCCAAGGGAAGGACAGGGGGCTCAATCAGCCCCAGCATTTT,CASSQGKDRGLNQPQHF
-,TRBD1,TRBV29-1,TRBJ2-2,TGCAGCGTTGGACAGGGTTTCGCCGGGGAGCTGTTTTTT,CSVGQGFAGELFF
-,-,TRBV4-3,TRBJ1-1,TGCGCCAGCAGCCAAGATGTCGGTCTAGGGAACACTGAAGCTTTCTTT,CASSQDVGLGNTEAFF
-,TRBD1,TRBV6-5,TRBJ1-2,TGTGCCAGCAGTTTCTGGACAGGGAGGAGGTCGGAGGGCTACACCTTC,CASSFWTGRRSEGYTF
-,-,TRBV28,TRBJ2-2,TGTGCCAGCAGTTTGAGGAAAACTAGGACCACCGGGGAGCTGTTTTTT,CASSLRKTRTTGELFF
-,-,TRBV28,TRBJ1-5,TGTGCCAGCAGCGCCCCGCCGGGCCCCCAGCCCCAGCATTTT,CASSAPPGPQPQHF
few,-,TRBV7-2,TRBJ2-3,TGTGCCAGCAGCTTATTTGGAGGAGGTAGCACAGATACGCAGTATTTT,CASSLFGGGSTDTQYF
once,-,TRBV10-3,TRBJ2-2,TGTGCCATCACCAAGGACGGTGGGGAGCTGTTTTTT,CAITKDGGELFF
-,TRBD1,TRBV28,TRBJ1-2,TGTGCCAGCAGTACTGAAACAGGGGTCGGCTATGGCTACACCTTC,CASSTETGVGYGYTF
-,-,TRBV3-1/TRBV3-2,TRBJ1-2,TGTGCCAGCAGCCAGGGGGATAAGGGCAACTATGGCTACACCTTC,CASSQGDKGNYGYTF
-,-,TRBV11-2,TRBJ1-2,TGTGCCAGCCAGGGGAGGGCTAGCGGCTACACCTTC,CASQGRASGYTF
-,-,TRBV27,TRBJ2-7,TGTGCCACCTTAGAAGGGTATAGCTACGAGCAGTACTTC,CATLEGYSYEQYF
-,TRBD1,TRBV28,TRBJ2-7,TGTGCCAGCAGTGGGGACAGTCCGGCCTACGAGCAGTACTTC,CASSGDSPAYEQYF
-,-,TRBV24-1,TRBJ2-7,TGTGCCACCAGTGATTACCTTAGGGGCTCTGGCTCCGAGCAGTACTTC,CATSDYLRGSGSEQYF
-,-,TRBV19,TRBJ1-1,TGTGCCAGTAGTGCTGGTTTTGGGGGAAACACTGAAGCTTTCTTT,CASSAGFGGNTEAFF
-,-,TRBV11-1,TRBJ2-7,TGTGCCAGCAGCTTAGGGGGAGTTCGATCCTACGAGCAGTACTTC,CASSLGGVRSYEQYF